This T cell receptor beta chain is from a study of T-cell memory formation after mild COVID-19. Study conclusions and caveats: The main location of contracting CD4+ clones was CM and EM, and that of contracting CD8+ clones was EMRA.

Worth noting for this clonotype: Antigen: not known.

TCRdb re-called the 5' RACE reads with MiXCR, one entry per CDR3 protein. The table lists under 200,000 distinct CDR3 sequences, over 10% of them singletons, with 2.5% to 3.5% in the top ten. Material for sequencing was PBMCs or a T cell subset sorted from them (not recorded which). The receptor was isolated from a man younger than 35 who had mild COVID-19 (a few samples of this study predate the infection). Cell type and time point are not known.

Here the CDR3 reads CASSLGAGGETQYF. In DNA, the CDR3 is TGTGCCAGCAGCTTAGGAGCGGGGGGAGAGACCCAGTACTTC. The gene calls are TRBV11-2 and TRBJ2-5; 9 bases line up with TRBD2. V was pared by 1 base and J by 4 bases, with 1 base of the junction left unmatched. The length of the CDR3 is 14 residues. Germline lookup yields CDR1 SGHAT and CDR2 FQNNGV.